The present T cell receptor (beta chain) was sequenced within a study of CD8+ T cells in alopecia areata. Study-wide results and caveats: Persistence in scalp and blood during tofacitinib was observed for many expanded lesional clones.

In germline, CDR1 is GTSNPN, CDR2 SVGIG (reference sequence). The CDR3 runs 11 residues. Trimming removed 3 bases at V and 4 bases at J, with 4 bases between. In the case of this clone: What it recognizes is unknown.

Following RNA extraction, reverse transcription yielded cDNA that acted as the sequencing template. This table comes from immunoSEQ multiplex PCR, and its TCRdb copy is limited to in-frame clones, with some not included. This table holds 150,000 to 200,000 clones, about three fifths found once. Documented treatment: oral pan-JAK inhibitor, 5-10 mg twice daily. The V call is TRBV30, the J call TRBJ1-3; D gene ambiguous. Sequencing used CD4+ T cells sorted from blood, obtained at week 24, from a patient treated with tofacitinib. The receptor was isolated from a human donor with alopecia areata. In DNA form, the CDR3 reads TGTGCCTGGAGCATGGGAAACACCATATATTTT. The encoded protein is CAWSMGNTIYF. Full variable domain (outside the CDR3, taken from reference TRBV30 and TRBJ1-3): SQTIHQWPATLVQPVGSPLSLECTVEGTSNPNLYWYRQAAGRGLQLLFYSVGIGQISSEVPQNLSASRPQDRQFILSSKKLLLSDSGFYLCAWSMGNTIYFGEGSWLTVV.